This T cell receptor beta chain is from a study of blood T cell repertoires in COVID-19. Study-level information: Spain, Italy and the United States supplied samples that represented acute and convalescent COVID-19.

The CDR3 length is 16 residues. After removal of 5 bases from V and 4 bases from J, the junction contained 10 bases not matched to a gene. The germline V gene encodes CDR1 SGHVS and CDR2 FQNEAQ. Produced via immunoSEQ multiplex PCR; TCRdb's table is partial and in-frame only. The sample contains under 500,000 clones, 80% to 90% of which appear only once. This TCR derives from a man younger than 45 who had recovered from COVID-19. Sequenced sample: PBMCs or T cells enriched from blood (not recorded which). V gene TRBV7-8 combines with J gene TRBJ2-7, with 11 bases matching TRBD2. CDR3 coding DNA: TGTGCCAGCAGCCCCAGCTTAGCGGGAGGGCCTTACGAGCAGTACTTC. It translates to CASSPSLAGGPYEQYF.